This entry features one T cell receptor beta chain sequence. Its antigen is not identified. The sample originates from a study of T cells in tuberculosis. Study-level findings and limits: Samples were chosen by availability of cryopreserved specimens. GMM-specific TCRs were nearer to active tuberculosis alpha repertoires, suggesting expansion.

Here immunoSEQ multiplex PCR was the method, and the copy in TCRdb shows in-frame clones only, minus some. The table has 20,000 to 25,000 clones, around 97% seen once. Germline V lookup: CDR1 ENHRY, CDR2 SYGVKD. CDR3 length equals 16 residues. The J segment lost 5 bases and the V segment lost 6 bases, leaving 9 bases of the junction unmatched. The receptor's source is a donor aged 10-30 years with latent tuberculosis or without tuberculosis infection. This chain uses TRBV10-3 with TRBJ2-5, with TRBD2 matching 13 bases. Specimen: PBMCs. This CDR3 reads CAISPGLAGSGETQYF. The CDR3 nucleotides are TGTGCCATCAGCCCGGGACTAGCGGGGAGCGGGGAGACCCAGTACTTC.